Listed below are T cell receptor beta chains from one sample, sequenced in a study of Siglec-9 on CD8 T cells in melanoma. Clones were read by immunoSEQ multiplex PCR, and TCRdb kept only the in-frame ones, dropping some. The profile covers around 35,000 clones, with roughly 80% appearing a single time and under 2% taken by the ten largest. The material sequenced was Siglec-9- CD8+ T cells sorted from blood. These TCRs come from a human donor in good health. Each CDR3 is given with its conserved first and last residue.

v_gene	j_gene	CDR3aa
TRBV5-4	TRBJ1-1	CASSFTENTEAFF
TRBV7-6	TRBJ2-7	CASSLAFEGDRGLEQYF
TRBV9	TRBJ1-3	CASSESEGYSGNTIYF
TRBV11-2	TRBJ1-1	CASIPWSTEAFF
TRBV5-4	TRBJ1-1	CASSFGHSYTEAFF
TRBV19	TRBJ2-1	CASSIDFHEQFF
TRBV9	TRBJ2-1	CASSPIGGTNEQFF
TRBV7-3	TRBJ2-1	CASSYAAATYNEQFF
TRBV5-6	TRBJ2-2	CASSLELTVTGELFF
TRBV30	TRBJ1-2	CAYKGTGVSGYTF
TRBV10-3	TRBJ1-5	CAISDGLNQPQHF
TRBV10-1	TRBJ2-5	CASSESHRGPKVRLQETQYF
TRBV4-1	TRBJ2-3	CASSFPGGSTDTQYF
TRBV4-1	TRBJ2-1	CASSQDSGYNEQFF
TRBV7-9	TRBJ1-2	CASSSSYENYGYTF
TRBV29-1	TRBJ2-2	CSGTGPNTGELFF
TRBV2	TRBJ2-3	CASSPDGGAVFPDTQYF
TRBV2	TRBJ1-5	CASRKGEEQPQHF
TRBV30	TRBJ1-1	CAWSEGGPEAFF
TRBV4-1	TRBJ2-7	CASSQDLTRSYEQYF
TRBV30	TRBJ1-1	CACYRAGEAFF
TRBV11-2	TRBJ1-2	CASSFEGAQNYGYTF
TRBV10-3	TRBJ2-3	CAISGRDRSSTSEGDTQYF
TRBV19	TRBJ1-5	CASSTGQGNQPQHF
TRBV5-5	TRBJ2-3	CASSSAGTFPTDTQYF
TRBV27	TRBJ2-7	CASSLSYLYEQYF
TRBV5-6	TRBJ2-2	CASSLWLAGGVGELFF
TRBV5-4	TRBJ1-5	CASSLGRNQPQHF
TRBV11-2	TRBJ2-3	CASSLGGGTDTQYF
TRBV7-9	TRBJ2-2	CASSPLTSGEPNTGELFF
TRBV2	TRBJ2-1	CASSEGIGADPQFF
TRBV7-9	TRBJ2-3	CASSSLAGGADTQYF
TRBV4-1	TRBJ2-1	CASSQMPGGFSYNEQFF
TRBV2	TRBJ2-7	CASRPGQGDEQYF
TRBV7-9	TRBJ2-4	CASRSSSLAKNIQYF
TRBV27	TRBJ2-7	CASSSRSNSYYEQYF
TRBV11-3	TRBJ2-7	CASSLDKAGVNEQYF
TRBV10-2	TRBJ2-7	CASSGNYEQYF
TRBV5-8	TRBJ2-1	CASSLLGNEQFF